These 6 T cell receptor beta chains were sequenced from one sample in a study of T cells after posttransplantation cyclophosphamide. Some clones are missing from TCRdb's copy, which holds only in-frame ones; the method was immunoSEQ multiplex PCR. The sample lists about 50,000 clones; approximately 94% were seen once. The sequenced sample consisted of PBMCs. Receptors originate from a woman in her 30s in good health and a related stem cell transplant donor.

This clone has a single count. V is TRBV28 and J is TRBJ1-2; maybe TRBD1 (5 bases). Looked up from germline, CDR1 is MDHEN and CDR2 is SYDVKM. The germline V and J ends were trimmed by 6 bases and 0 bases, with 11 bases remaining between them. The CDR3 is made up of 14 amino acids. The CDR3 here is CASSLQGSNYGYTF. The CDR3 nucleotides are TGTGCCAGCAGCCTGCAGGGATCTAACTATGGCTACACCTTC.

This chain uses TRBV6-5 with TRBJ1-6; 7 bases are a match to TRBD1. Germline trimming cut 6 bases from V and 8 bases from J; bases unmatched to any gene: 1. CDR3 length equals 12 residues. From germline, CDR1 is MNHEY and CDR2 SVGAGI. The CDR3 sequence: CASRQGDSPLHF. As DNA, the CDR3 is TGTGCCAGCAGGCAGGGGGATTCACCCCTCCACTTT.

The CDR3: CAWDRDRTDTQYF. In DNA form, the CDR3 reads TGTGCCTGGGACAGGGACCGCACAGATACGCAGTATTTT. This sequence joins TRBV30 and TRBJ2-3, with 7 bases lining up with TRBD1. CDR3 size: 13 residues. Per germline, CDR1 GTSNPN and CDR2 SVGIG (reference sequence). V dropped 5 bases and J dropped 1; count of bases not matched to a gene: 3. Looking up the rest from reference TRBV30 and TRBJ2-3 gives the full variable domain: SQTIHQWPATLVQPVGSPLSLECTVEGTSNPNLYWYRQAAGRGLQLLFYSVGIGQISSEVPQNLSASRPQDRQFILSSKKLLLSDSGFYLCAWDRDRTDTQYFGPGTRLTVL.

V usage is TRBV15 and J usage is TRBJ2-5; a possible D gene is TRBD2 (5 bases). The CDR3 contains 15 residues. Trimming took off 0 bases at V and 1 base at J, with 9 bases between the two ends. Germline-derived CDR1 and CDR2 are LNHNV and YYDKDF (reference sequence). DNA of the CDR3: TGTGCCACCAGCAGAGATCGCGGGCCCCAAGAGACCCAGTACTTC. Its protein is CATSRDRGPQETQYF.

V gene TRBV28 combines with J gene TRBJ2-3, with unresolved D. V lost 4 bases to trimming and J lost 6 bases, with 8 bases between them. The CDR3 spans 12 residues. Germline CDR1 reads MDHEN; CDR2 reads SYDVKM. The CDR3 nucleotides are TGTGCCAGCAGTTCGCCCAGTGATACGCAGTATTTT. This sequence encodes CASSSPSDTQYF.

The V gene is TRBV19, the J gene TRBJ1-2; D perhaps matches TRBD1 (5 bases). This CDR3 has 15 amino acids. Per germline, CDR1 LNHDA and CDR2 SQIVND (reference sequence). V was clipped by 0 bases and J by 7 bases, with 15 bases between them. For the CDR3, the DNA is TGTGCCAGTAGTATAGATCTCGAGACAGTAGCTGGCTACACCTTC. Its translation: CASSIDLETVAGYTF. The full variable domain, with the rest looked up from reference TRBV19 and TRBJ1-2, is DGGITQSPKYLFRKEGQNVTLSCEQNLNHDAMYWYRQDPGQGLRLIYYSQIVNDFQKGDIAEGYSVSREKKESFPLTVTSAQKNPTAFYLCASSIDLETVAGYTFGSGTRLTVV.